Listed below are T cell receptor beta chains from one sample, sequenced in a study of T cell changes during pregnancy in multiple sclerosis. TCRdb's table, derived via immunoSEQ multiplex PCR, lists solely in-frame clones and lacks some. The data show tens of thousands of clones, about 90% seen once. Sequences were derived from CD4+ T cells from peripheral blood mononuclear cells, sampled in the second trimester of pregnancy. All receptors come from a female donor in good health, enrolled as a control in a pregnancy study. The CDR3 runs from the conserved cysteine through the conserved F or W. The order of the fields is V gene, J gene, D gene, clone size, CDR3 DNA, CDR3 protein. D genes are given only for firm matches. Not all rows give a size; the values are once, few, many and, for expanded clones, a class.

V gene: TRBV5-1; J gene: TRBJ1-6; D gene: NA; clone size: NA; CDR3 DNA: TGCGCCAGCACCTCCGCGCGGGCGAATTCACCCCTCCACTTT; CDR3 protein: CASTSARANSPLHF
V gene: TRBV2; J gene: TRBJ2-1; D gene: NA; clone size: NA; CDR3 DNA: TGTGCCAGCAGGGGGGGTGTGGATGAGCAGTTCTTC; CDR3 protein: CASRGGVDEQFF
V gene: TRBV19; J gene: TRBJ2-7; D gene: NA; clone size: NA; CDR3 DNA: TGTGCCAGTAGCACGCGAGACGGGGACTACGAGCAGTACTTC; CDR3 protein: CASSTRDGDYEQYF
V gene: TRBV2; J gene: TRBJ2-7; D gene: NA; clone size: few; CDR3 DNA: TGTGCCAGCAGTGAACGCTACGAGCAGTACTTC; CDR3 protein: CASSERYEQYF
V gene: TRBV15; J gene: TRBJ2-5; D gene: NA; clone size: NA; CDR3 DNA: TGTGCCACCAGCATCGGGGGCCAAGAGACCCAGTACTTC; CDR3 protein: CATSIGGQETQYF
V gene: TRBV29-1; J gene: TRBJ2-7; D gene: TRBD1; clone size: few; CDR3 DNA: TGCAGCGCTGGAGACAGGGGGAACTCCTACGAGCAGTACTTC; CDR3 protein: CSAGDRGNSYEQYF
V gene: TRBV9; J gene: TRBJ1-1; D gene: NA; clone size: NA; CDR3 DNA: TGTGCCAGCAGCGCTAGAGCGGGCACTGAAGCTTTCTTT; CDR3 protein: CASSARAGTEAFF
V gene: TRBV5-8; J gene: TRBJ2-3; D gene: NA; clone size: few; CDR3 DNA: TGTGCCAGCACCCGGACAGATACGCAGTATTTT; CDR3 protein: CASTRTDTQYF
V gene: TRBV7-9; J gene: TRBJ2-7; D gene: TRBD1; clone size: NA; CDR3 DNA: TGTGCCAGCAGCCGACAGGGGCAGACCTACGAGCAGTACTTC; CDR3 protein: CASSRQGQTYEQYF
V gene: TRBV7-9; J gene: TRBJ1-2; D gene: NA; clone size: few; CDR3 DNA: TGTGCCAGCAGCCCAGTGAACTATGGCTACACCTTC; CDR3 protein: CASSPVNYGYTF
V gene: TRBV5-6; J gene: TRBJ1-2; D gene: NA; clone size: NA; CDR3 DNA: TGTGCCAGCAGCGAGACAGCACTCTATGGCTACACCTTC; CDR3 protein: CASSETALYGYTF
V gene: TRBV7-2; J gene: TRBJ2-1; D gene: TRBD1; clone size: few; CDR3 DNA: TGTGCCAGCAGCTTAGGTTACAGGGGAGTCAATGAGCAGTTCTTC; CDR3 protein: CASSLGYRGVNEQFF
V gene: TRBV14; J gene: TRBJ1-4; D gene: NA; clone size: NA; CDR3 DNA: TGTGCCAGCAGCCAAGTGAGCACAGCCGCAACTAATGAAAAACTGTTTTTT; CDR3 protein: CASSQVSTAATNEKLFF
V gene: TRBV28; J gene: TRBJ1-1; D gene: NA; clone size: NA; CDR3 DNA: TGTGCCAGCAGTATCCCGTTGGCCCCTAGCTACACTGAAGCTTTCTTT; CDR3 protein: CASSIPLAPSYTEAFF
V gene: TRBV10-3; J gene: TRBJ1-1; D gene: TRBD1; clone size: NA; CDR3 DNA: TGTGCCATCAGGGCAGGGACAGCGAACACTGAAGCTTTCTTT; CDR3 protein: CAIRAGTANTEAFF
V gene: TRBV28; J gene: TRBJ1-6; D gene: NA; clone size: NA; CDR3 DNA: TGTGCCAGCAGTTACACTAATTCACCCCTCCACTTT; CDR3 protein: CASSYTNSPLHF
V gene: TRBV7-3; J gene: TRBJ2-1; D gene: NA; clone size: NA; CDR3 DNA: TGTGCCAGCACCGACAGGAGAGGATCTGATGAGCAGTTCTTC; CDR3 protein: CASTDRRGSDEQFF
V gene: TRBV6-5; J gene: TRBJ1-6; D gene: TRBD1; clone size: NA; CDR3 DNA: TGTGCCAGCAGGGGGACAGGGCAGAATTCACCCCTCCACTTT; CDR3 protein: CASRGTGQNSPLHF
V gene: TRBV6-1; J gene: TRBJ1-1; D gene: NA; clone size: NA; CDR3 DNA: TGTGCCAGCAGTGAATCGGTGCGGGTTACGGACACTGAAGCTTTCTTT; CDR3 protein: CASSESVRVTDTEAFF
V gene: TRBV7-9; J gene: TRBJ1-2; D gene: TRBD1; clone size: NA; CDR3 DNA: TGTGCCAGCAGCTTAGTTGGACAGGGGGCGCGAGGCTACACCTTC; CDR3 protein: CASSLVGQGARGYTF
V gene: TRBV28; J gene: TRBJ2-2; D gene: NA; clone size: NA; CDR3 DNA: TGTGCCAGCAGTTTGACAGGGAACACCGGGGAGCTGTTTTTT; CDR3 protein: CASSLTGNTGELFF
V gene: TRBV7-2; J gene: TRBJ1-2; D gene: TRBD1; clone size: once; CDR3 DNA: TGTGCCAGCAGCTATACAGGGGTAGCTAACTATGGCTACACCTTC; CDR3 protein: CASSYTGVANYGYTF
V gene: TRBV5-1; J gene: TRBJ2-2; D gene: TRBD1; clone size: NA; CDR3 DNA: TGCGCCAGCAGCGGATTTGGGACAGGGGCGAACACCGGGGAGCTGTTTTTT; CDR3 protein: CASSGFGTGANTGELFF
V gene: TRBV21-1; J gene: TRBJ1-6; D gene: NA; clone size: few; CDR3 DNA: TGTGCCAGCAGCAACCCCTCCGGGGGGGACGGATCACCCCTCCACTTT; CDR3 protein: CASSNPSGGDGSPLHF
V gene: TRBV5-6; J gene: TRBJ1-2; D gene: NA; clone size: NA; CDR3 DNA: TGTGCCAGCAGCTTGGTTCAGAGGAACTATGGCTACACCTTC; CDR3 protein: CASSLVQRNYGYTF
V gene: TRBV9; J gene: TRBJ2-3; D gene: TRBD2; clone size: NA; CDR3 DNA: TGTGCCAGCAGCGGGGGACTAGCGGGGGTCGACGATACGCAGTATTTT; CDR3 protein: CASSGGLAGVDDTQYF
V gene: TRBV6-6; J gene: TRBJ1-5; D gene: NA; clone size: NA; CDR3 DNA: TGTGCCAGCAACCAGGGAAGGAATCAGCCCCAGCATTTT; CDR3 protein: CASNQGRNQPQHF
V gene: TRBV11-2; J gene: TRBJ1-4; D gene: NA; clone size: NA; CDR3 DNA: TGTGCCAGCAGCCCCGGGGGGGCTAATGAAAAACTGTTTTTT; CDR3 protein: CASSPGGANEKLFF
V gene: TRBV15; J gene: TRBJ1-6; D gene: TRBD1; clone size: NA; CDR3 DNA: TGTGCCACCGCTCGGGAGGGGGCGGGACCCCTCCACTTT; CDR3 protein: CATAREGAGPLHF
V gene: TRBV6-5; J gene: TRBJ1-1; D gene: TRBD1; clone size: NA; CDR3 DNA: TGTGCCTCATTTCCCGGGACAGGCACTAACGGAGCTTTCTTT; CDR3 protein: CASFPGTGTNGAFF
V gene: TRBV7-2; J gene: TRBJ2-3; D gene: TRBD2; clone size: NA; CDR3 DNA: TGTGCCAGCAGCTTCCAAGCGGGGAGAACAGATACGCAGTATTTT; CDR3 protein: CASSFQAGRTDTQYF
V gene: TRBV19; J gene: TRBJ1-1; D gene: NA; clone size: NA; CDR3 DNA: TGTGCCAGTAGTATTTTGGGCAGGGGGAACACTGAAGCTTTCTTT; CDR3 protein: CASSILGRGNTEAFF
V gene: TRBV28; J gene: TRBJ2-1; D gene: TRBD2; clone size: NA; CDR3 DNA: TGTGCCAGTACGACTAGCGGGGGTTTCAATGAGCAGTTCTTC; CDR3 protein: CASTTSGGFNEQFF
V gene: TRBV2; J gene: TRBJ1-5; D gene: TRBD1; clone size: once; CDR3 DNA: TGTGCCAGCGAGGGACAGGCCGTCAATCAGCCCCAGCATTTT; CDR3 protein: CASEGQAVNQPQHF
V gene: TRBV15; J gene: TRBJ1-4; D gene: TRBD1; clone size: NA; CDR3 DNA: TGTGCCACCAGCAGAGGCTGGACAGGGAAGGGTGAAAAACTGTTTTTT; CDR3 protein: CATSRGWTGKGEKLFF
V gene: TRBV7-4; J gene: TRBJ2-7; D gene: NA; clone size: NA; CDR3 DNA: TGTGCCAGCAGCCCGGGGGAGACAATTTTCCGCTACGAGCAGTACTTC; CDR3 protein: CASSPGETIFRYEQYF
V gene: TRBV10-1; J gene: TRBJ2-7; D gene: TRBD1; clone size: NA; CDR3 DNA: TGCGCCAGGGGACAGGCCCAGGCTTACGAGCAGTACTTC; CDR3 protein: CARGQAQAYEQYF
V gene: TRBV19; J gene: TRBJ1-5; D gene: NA; clone size: few; CDR3 DNA: TGTGCCAGTAGTTGGCAAGTCAATCAGCCCCAGCATTTT; CDR3 protein: CASSWQVNQPQHF
V gene: TRBV29-1; J gene: TRBJ1-4; D gene: NA; clone size: NA; CDR3 DNA: TGCAGCGTTGGGGGCAGGGGAGATGAAAAACTGTTTTTT; CDR3 protein: CSVGGRGDEKLFF
V gene: TRBV7-9; J gene: TRBJ2-3; D gene: NA; clone size: few; CDR3 DNA: TGTGCCAGCACCCCTACTGCAGATACGCAGTATTTT; CDR3 protein: CASTPTADTQYF
V gene: TRBV28; J gene: TRBJ2-7; D gene: NA; clone size: NA; CDR3 DNA: TGTGCCAGCAGCAGTACACCGGGATCCTCCTACGAGCAGTACTTC; CDR3 protein: CASSSTPGSSYEQYF
V gene: TRBV9; J gene: TRBJ2-5; D gene: TRBD2; clone size: NA; CDR3 DNA: TGTGCCAGCAGCGCCAAGGCGGGGGGGCCGGGAGAGACCCAGTACTTC; CDR3 protein: CASSAKAGGPGETQYF
V gene: TRBV7-2; J gene: TRBJ2-3; D gene: TRBD2; clone size: NA; CDR3 DNA: TGTGCCAGCAGCTTAGTCCGGGGGGTAGGCGATACGCAGTATTTT; CDR3 protein: CASSLVRGVGDTQYF
V gene: TRBV6-5; J gene: TRBJ2-3; D gene: TRBD1; clone size: NA; CDR3 DNA: TGTGCCAGCACCACAGGGGGCACAGATACGCAGTATTTT; CDR3 protein: CASTTGGTDTQYF
V gene: TRBV7-2; J gene: TRBJ1-3; D gene: NA; clone size: once; CDR3 DNA: TGTGCCAGCAGCCCCGGAGAGATAACTGGAAACACCATATATTTT; CDR3 protein: CASSPGEITGNTIYF